This is a list of T cell receptor beta chains from one sample in a study of blood T cell repertoires in COVID-19. Clones were sequenced by immunoSEQ multiplex PCR, and TCRdb holds only the in-frame ones, with some missing. The table lists about 73,000 clones, 65% to 90% of them singletons. Sequencing was done on a sample of peripheral blood. Source of these receptors: a woman aged 55-69 years with acute or convalescent COVID-19. Each CDR3 is given with its conserved first and last residue. Fields, in order: CDR3 protein, CDR3 DNA, J gene, V gene, clone size, D gene. The D gene is left open where the match is weak. The size field is filled for only some rows; it gives once, few, many or a size class.

CASSRISSYNEQFF TGTGCCAGCAGCCGCATTAGCTCCTACAATGAGCAGTTCTTC TRBJ2-1 TRBV14 few NA
CASSIPRGTEAFF TGTGCCAGCAGCATTCCCCGGGGCACTGAAGCTTTCTTT TRBJ1-1 TRBV11-3 NA NA
CACTGSNYGYTF TGTGCCTGCACAGGGTCTAACTATGGCTACACCTTC TRBJ1-2 TRBV30 NA NA
CASRTDRTPGNTIYF TGTGCCAGTAGAACCGACAGGACCCCTGGAAACACCATATATTTT TRBJ1-3 TRBV19 NA NA
CASSRGQVRTEAFF TGCGCCAGCAGCAGAGGACAGGTACGAACTGAAGCTTTCTTT TRBJ1-1 TRBV5-1 NA TRBD1
CASSYGGSFNEKLFF TGTGCCAGCAGCTACGGGGGAAGCTTTAATGAAAAACTGTTTTTT TRBJ1-4 TRBV4-2 few NA
CASSPDAQGSEQYF TGCGCCAGCAGCCCCGACGCCCAGGGATCCGAGCAGTACTTC TRBJ2-7 TRBV5-1 NA NA
CASSYSRTGGGAFF TGTGCCAGCAGTTACTCGAGGACAGGGGGAGGTGCTTTCTTT TRBJ1-1 TRBV6-5 NA TRBD1
CSAGERGSKNIQYF TGCAGTGCTGGTGAGAGGGGGTCCAAAAACATTCAGTACTTC TRBJ2-4 TRBV20-1 NA NA
CASSPKGAGDTQYF TGTGCCAGCAGCCCAAAAGGGGCCGGAGATACGCAGTATTTT TRBJ2-3 TRBV7-7 NA NA
CASSLTVTDTQYF TGCGCCAGCAGCTTAACGGTCACAGATACGCAGTATTTT TRBJ2-3 TRBV5-1 NA NA
CASSEQQGTGYTF TGTGCCAGCAGTGAACAACAGGGGACTGGCTACACCTTC TRBJ1-2 TRBV6-4 NA TRBD1
CASSLDGTGGRWYF TGCGCCAGCAGCTTGGACGGGACAGGGGGCCGTTGGTACTTC TRBJ2-4 TRBV5-1 NA TRBD1
CASSPQRGGAYEQYF TGTGCCAGCTCACCGCAACGCGGGGGGGCTTACGAGCAGTACTTC TRBJ2-7 TRBV18 few TRBD2
CASSHGRGLGQPQHF TGTGCCAGCAGCCACGGTAGGGGGCTTGGGCAGCCCCAGCATTTT TRBJ1-5 TRBV6-5 NA TRBD1
CAISARQGSSYEQYF TGTGCCATCAGTGCCAGACAGGGTTCTTCCTACGAGCAGTACTTC TRBJ2-7 TRBV10-3 NA TRBD1
CASSASGQLMETQYF TGCGCCAGCAGCGCATCCGGACAGTTAATGGAGACCCAGTACTTC TRBJ2-5 TRBV5-1 NA NA
CASSPPGRGIAYEQYF TGTGCCAGCTCACCACCTGGGCGGGGGATAGCCTACGAGCAGTACTTC TRBJ2-7 TRBV18 NA TRBD2
CASSYSRGGTNYGYTF TGTGCCAGCAGTTACTCCAGGGGAGGGACTAACTATGGCTACACCTTC TRBJ1-2 TRBV6-6 NA NA
CASSAVRLYGYTF TGTGCCAGCAGTGCTGTCCGACTCTATGGCTACACCTTC TRBJ1-2 TRBV2 NA NA
CASSGLAAHSSSTDTQYF TGTGCCAGCTCCGGGCTAGCGGCGCACTCCTCTAGCACAGATACGCAGTATTTT TRBJ2-3 TRBV18 NA TRBD2
CASSPTGEPYGYTF TGTGCCAGCTCCCCGACAGGGGAACCCTATGGCTACACCTTC TRBJ1-2 TRBV18 NA TRBD1
CASSQVGRVSGANVLTF TGTGCCAGCAGCCAAGTGGGCAGGGTATCTGGGGCCAACGTCCTGACTTTC TRBJ2-6 TRBV3-1/TRBV3-2 once NA
CATSRRLAGGTDTQYF TGTGCCACCAGCAGAAGACTAGCGGGGGGAACAGATACGCAGTATTTT TRBJ2-3 TRBV15 NA TRBD2
CASSPYQDRGYGYTF TGCGCCAGCAGCCCCTACCAGGACAGGGGCTATGGCTACACCTTC TRBJ1-2 TRBV5-1 NA TRBD1
CASSYSGMRGSPLHF TGTGCCAGCAGCTATTCCGGGATGCGGGGTTCACCCCTCCACTTT TRBJ1-6 TRBV5-4 many NA
CASSGAGTGGSPLHF TGTGCCAGCAGCGGGGCCGGAACAGGGGGCTCACCCCTCCACTTT TRBJ1-6 TRBV9 NA TRBD1
CASSTTGVGTDTQYF TGTGCCAGTAGTACGACAGGGGTCGGCACAGATACGCAGTATTTT TRBJ2-3 TRBV19 NA TRBD1
CATSASGLPYEQYF TGTGCCACCAGTGCTTCAGGGTTGCCCTACGAGCAGTACTTC TRBJ2-7 TRBV24-1 NA NA
CASSRRPGTSRGYTF TGTGCCAGCAGCCGAAGACCCGGGACATCGCGTGGCTACACCTTC TRBJ1-2 TRBV5-6 few NA
CATSREGRFQETQYF TGTGCCACCAGCAGAGAGGGCAGGTTCCAAGAGACCCAGTACTTC TRBJ2-5 TRBV15 NA NA
CASSLAGTSLLAKNIQYF TGTGCCAGCAGCTTAGCCGGGACTAGCCTCCTAGCCAAAAACATTCAGTACTTC TRBJ2-4 TRBV7-9 NA TRBD2
CASSIRRQGVITDTQYF TGTGCCAGTAGTATTCGGAGACAGGGGGTCATCACAGATACGCAGTATTTT TRBJ2-3 TRBV19 NA TRBD1
CASSPPKGALGNTIYF TGTGCCAGCTCACCACCGAAGGGAGCGCTTGGAAACACCATATATTTT TRBJ1-3 TRBV18 few NA
CASSPNRGGNEKLFF TGTGCCAGCAGTCCGAACAGGGGAGGTAATGAAAAACTGTTTTTT TRBJ1-4 TRBV6-5 NA TRBD1
CASSLTGPITEAFF TGTGCCAGCAGCTTGACAGGACCGATCACTGAAGCTTTCTTT TRBJ1-1 TRBV7-2 NA NA
CASSVQTGATNEKLFF TGCGCCAGCAGCGTACAGACAGGAGCAACTAATGAAAAACTGTTTTTT TRBJ1-4 TRBV5-1 NA NA
CASSPGAGVTDTQYF TGTGCCAGCAGCCCAGGAGCGGGGGTCACAGATACGCAGTATTTT TRBJ2-3 TRBV7-9 few TRBD2
CASSLTGGTEAFF TGTGCCAGCAGCTTGACAGGGGGCACTGAAGCTTTCTTT TRBJ1-1 TRBV5-4 NA TRBD1
CASSPSGNYGYTF TGTGCCAGTAGTCCGTCAGGGAACTATGGCTACACCTTC TRBJ1-2 TRBV19 NA NA
CASSPRTSNSPLHF TGTGCCAGTAGTCCCAGGACAAGCAATTCACCCCTCCACTTT TRBJ1-6 TRBV19 NA NA
CSASPTGKDTQYF TGCAGTGCTAGTCCGACGGGGAAAGATACGCAGTATTTT TRBJ2-3 TRBV20-1 NA NA
CASSGHMSSGNTIYF TGTGCCAGTAGTGGGCATATGAGCTCTGGAAACACCATATATTTT TRBJ1-3 TRBV19 NA NA
CASKKTGQGAYSNQPQHF TGTGCCAGTAAAAAAACGGGACAGGGGGCATATAGCAATCAGCCCCAGCATTTT TRBJ1-5 TRBV19 once TRBD1
CASSEWGGQAFF TGCGCCAGCAGTGAGTGGGGGGGCCAAGCTTTCTTT TRBJ1-1 TRBV10-2 NA NA
CASRLRQGSYGYTF TGTGCCAGTCGGCTTCGACAGGGATCCTATGGCTACACCTTC TRBJ1-2 TRBV19 NA TRBD1
CASSQTGGADGGYTF TGTGCCAGCAGCCAAACAGGGGGCGCGGACGGAGGCTACACCTTC TRBJ1-2 TRBV3-1/TRBV3-2 NA TRBD1
CASSESTIALGTEAFF TGCGCCAGCAGTGAGTCGACTATAGCCTTGGGCACTGAAGCTTTCTTT TRBJ1-1 TRBV10-1 NA NA
CASRNRGLNTEAFF TGTGCCAGCAGAAACAGGGGGTTGAACACTGAAGCTTTCTTT TRBJ1-1 TRBV2 once TRBD1
CASSVSGQGDGYTF TGTGCCAGCAGCGTATCGGGACAGGGGGATGGCTACACCTTC TRBJ1-2 TRBV9 NA TRBD1
CASSYSRVFYGYTF TGTGCCAGCAGTTACTCGAGAGTTTTCTATGGCTACACCTTC TRBJ1-2 TRBV6-5 NA NA
CASSRDSYEQYF TGTGCCAGCAGTCGGGACTCCTACGAGCAGTACTTC TRBJ2-7 TRBV6-5 NA NA
CASSSTGGDGEKLFF TGCGCCAGCAGCTCGACAGGGGGCGACGGTGAAAAACTGTTTTTT TRBJ1-4 TRBV5-1 NA TRBD1
CASSEVRGDGELFF TGCGCCAGCAGTGAAGTGCGGGGAGACGGGGAGCTGTTTTTT TRBJ2-2 TRBV10-1 NA NA
CASSIEAGANTGELFF TGTGCCAGTAGTATAGAGGCAGGGGCTAACACCGGGGAGCTGTTTTTT TRBJ2-2 TRBV19 few NA
CASSWDGTMNTEAFF TGTGCCAGCAGTTGGGACGGGACTATGAACACTGAAGCTTTCTTT TRBJ1-1 TRBV6-9 NA NA
CASRLLAGEGTEAFF TGTGCAAGTCGCTTACTGGCAGGCGAGGGCACTGAAGCTTTCTTT TRBJ1-1 TRBV12-2 NA NA
CASSLVSGNTEAFF TGCGCCAGCAGCTTGGTTTCGGGGAACACTGAAGCTTTCTTT TRBJ1-1 TRBV5-1 NA NA
CASSLTDGGGTEAFF TGTGCCAGCAGCTTAACGGATGGAGGAGGGACTGAAGCTTTCTTT TRBJ1-1 TRBV7-3 NA NA